These 9 T cell receptor beta chains were all obtained from the same sample, sequenced in a study of long-term antiretroviral therapy in people with HIV. The assay, immunoSEQ v3.0, was run at survey level. Here immunoSEQ multiplex PCR was the method, and the copy in TCRdb shows in-frame clones only, minus some. The repertoire has 15,000 or so clones, 65% to 85% of them found once; the top ten carry roughly 15%. The sequenced sample was unsorted PBMCs, obtained 1.8 years before starting antiretroviral therapy. Every receptor here comes from a woman aged 40 to 50 with HIV.

The rearrangement uses TRBV29-1 and TRBJ2-5, with 8 nucleotides matching TRBD2. Germline V CDR1 and CDR2: SQVTM, ANQGSEA. There are 14 residues in the CDR3. Trimming at V came to 6 bases and at J to 4 bases, leaving 10 bases not matched to a gene. CDR3 protein: CSVAGGARGETQYF. The CDR3 nucleotides read TGCAGCGTCGCGGGGGGCGCGAGAGGAGAGACCCAGTACTTC. Variable domain in full (rest from reference TRBV29-1 and TRBJ2-5): SAVISQKPSRDICQRGTSLTIQCQVDSQVTMMFWYRQQPGQSLTLIATANQGSEATYESGFVIDKFPISRPNLTFSTLTVSNMSPEDSSIYLCSVAGGARGETQYFGPGTRLLVL.

The chain has TRBV7-2 and TRBJ2-1, with TRBD2 matching over 14 bases. Trimming took 5 bases from V and 7 from J; bases not matched to a gene: 10. The CDR3 totals 17 residues. Germline-derived CDR1 and CDR2 are SGHTA and FQGNSA. The CDR3 region is CASSNSGTSGSRNEQFF. CDR3 bases: TGTGCCAGCAGCAACTCCGGGACTAGCGGGAGTAGGAATGAGCAGTTCTTC.

The chain recombines TRBV2 with TRBJ1-4; D might be TRBD1 (5 bases). Germline loops: CDR1 SNHLY, CDR2 FYNNEI. The CDR3 is made up of 14 amino acids. Trimming shortened V by 5 bases and J by 7 bases, and 14 bases separated the two germline ends. CDR3 sequence reads: CASSNGGIGEKLFF. The CDR3 nucleotides read TGTGCCAGCAGTAACGGGGGTATCGGTGAAAAACTGTTTTTT.

The gene calls are TRBV6-5 and TRBJ1-5; D ambiguous. The length of the CDR3 is 12 residues. The V and J ends lost 6 bases and 7 bases respectively, with 10 bases between them. Germline V gives CDR1 MNHEY, CDR2 SVGAGI. As DNA, the CDR3 is TGTGCCAGCAGCCCTCAGAACCAGCCCCAGCATTTT. Residues: CASSPQNQPQHF.

The chain has TRBV9 and TRBJ2-7, with D possibly matching TRBD1 (9 bases). Germline CDR1 and CDR2: SGDLS and YYNGEE. This CDR3 contains 18 residues. Trimming stripped 4 bases from V and 3 bases from J, with 26 bases between. DNA for the CDR3: TGTGCCAGCAGCCCTAGAGGGACAGGGCGGGAGGTCCGCTACGAGCAGTACTTC. Amino acids: CASSPRGTGREVRYEQYF.

V and J are TRBV5-5 and TRBJ2-5; D perhaps matches TRBD1 (7 bases). The CDR3 totals 16 residues. The germline V gene has CDR1 SGHKS and CDR2 YYEKEE (reference sequence). The V end lost 1 base, the J end lost 5 bases, and 18 bases lay between the germline ends. The CDR3 bases are TGTGCCAGCAGCTTGCCCCCTCAGGGGGGTACTGAGACCCAGTACTTC. Amino acid sequence: CASSLPPQGGTETQYF.

This chain links TRBV19 with TRBJ2-7, with 7 bases identical to TRBD2. V shed 5 bases, J shed 7 bases, and the junction held 11 bases outside the gene matches. The V gene's germline CDR1 is LNHDA and CDR2 SQIVND (reference sequence). The CDR3 runs to 14 residues. This CDR3 is CASSHSGASREQYF. For the CDR3, the DNA is TGTGCCAGTAGTCACAGCGGGGCCTCGAGGGAGCAGTACTTC. The variable domain in full, completed from reference TRBV19 and TRBJ2-7, reads DGGITQSPKYLFRKEGQNVTLSCEQNLNHDAMYWYRQDPGQGLRLIYYSQIVNDFQKGDIAEGYSVSREKKESFPLTVTSAQKNPTAFYLCASSHSGASREQYFGPGTRLTVT.

The chain combines TRBV18 with TRBJ2-1, with TRBD1 matching 11 bases. In germline, CDR1 is KGHSH, CDR2 LQKENI. The CDR3 extends over 16 amino acids. Losses at the gene ends were 3 bases for V and 9 bases for J; bases not matched to a gene: 10. CDR3 nucleotides: TGTGCCAGCTCACCGCTCGGGACAGGGGGTTCTAGTGAGCAGTTCTTC. Protein product: CASSPLGTGGSSEQFF.

This clone was counted only a few times. The chain has TRBV7-2 and TRBJ2-2; no firm D call. Between the trimmed V and J ends, which lost 3 bases and 6 bases, there was a span of 20 bases. The CDR3 extends over 17 amino acids. Germline-derived CDR1 and CDR2 are SGHTA and FQGNSA. In DNA form, the CDR3 reads TGTGCCAGCAGCTTTGGTTCTGGTGCCGGTTTCGCCGGGGAGCTGTTTTTT. Translating gives CASSFGSGAGFAGELFF.